This T cell receptor (beta chain) stems from a study of CD8 T cells in ankylosing spondylitis (dated by TCRdb to 2017 to 2019). For context, the study as a whole: The study profiled T cell receptor beta repertoires in healthy donors and ankylosing spondylitis patients to find disease-linked TCR variants. The whole study cohort included about a hundred healthy donors and 20 to 30 ankylosing spondylitis patients. Peripheral blood was sampled, and synovial fluid was additionally collected from ankylosing spondylitis patients. Broader findings and caveats from the paper: Blood from ankylosing spondylitis patients appeared to be characterized by a TCR beta motif made up of fewer than ten highly homologous amino acid variants. Some motif variants were previously reported in synovial fluid and blood of reactive arthritis patients, suggesting common disease-initiation mechanisms. In peripheral blood, the disease-linked clones were found at relatively low frequencies and had a CD8+ phenotype. Significant enrichment of the disease-linked clones was reported in matched synovial fluid samples from ankylosing spondylitis patients.

This clonotype was seen repeatedly, ten times or more. What antigen it recognizes has not been identified. No much larger clonotype is one base removed from it; base qualities were not supplied. Sequenced using an Illumina HiSeq 2500. Quantitative 5'-RACE with molecular barcodes was the method used to prepare the TCR beta libraries. Turning to the authors' computational methods: A new computational method based on a probabilistic model of VDJ rearrangement was used to identify disease-linked TCR variants. The public sequencing data were trimmed at Q25 with fastp and processed into clonotypes with MiXCR by TCRdb, which kept only in-frame beta chains. Identical CDR3 protein sequences are pooled into one entry, listed with their most common genes and DNA. The authors' filters were not applied to this entry. The sample records 700,000 to 1,000,000 distinct CDR3 sequences, 12% of which are singletons. The ten largest clones capture roughly 0.51% of the sample.

The germline V gene encodes CDR1 SQVTM and CDR2 ANQGSEA. The CDR3 contains 12 residues, cysteine and phenylalanine counted. The CDR3 DNA has 36 bases and is translated from base 1. V is shortened by 4 bases, J by 4 bases, and the region joining them spans 10 bases. The chain uses TRBV29-1 and TRBJ1-1; too little of a D gene remains to name it. The sample was blood, either unsorted or a sorted T cell fraction (not recorded which). The sequence was collected from a male donor with ankylosing spondylitis. The CDR3 sequence is CSVVGVVTEAFF. The DNA sequence is TGCAGCGTTGTCGGGGTGGTCACTGAAGCTTTCTTT.